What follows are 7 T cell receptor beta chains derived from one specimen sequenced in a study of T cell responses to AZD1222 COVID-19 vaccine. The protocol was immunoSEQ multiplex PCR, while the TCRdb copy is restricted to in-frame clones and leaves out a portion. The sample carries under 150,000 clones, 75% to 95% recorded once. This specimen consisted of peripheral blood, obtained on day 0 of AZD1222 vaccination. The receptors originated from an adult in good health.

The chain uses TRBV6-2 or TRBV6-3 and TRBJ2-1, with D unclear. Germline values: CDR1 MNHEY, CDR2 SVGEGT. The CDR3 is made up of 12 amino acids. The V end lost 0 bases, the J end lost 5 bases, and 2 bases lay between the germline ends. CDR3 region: CASSYSHNEQFF. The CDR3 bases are TGTGCCAGCAGTTACTCGCACAATGAGCAGTTCTTC.

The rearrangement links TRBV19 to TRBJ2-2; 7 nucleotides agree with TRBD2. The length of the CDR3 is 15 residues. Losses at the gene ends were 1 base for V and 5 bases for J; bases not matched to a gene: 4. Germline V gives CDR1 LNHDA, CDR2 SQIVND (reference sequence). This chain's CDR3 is CASSIGGSWTGELFF. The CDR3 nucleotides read TGTGCCAGTAGTATAGGCGGGAGTTGGACCGGGGAGCTGTTTTTT.

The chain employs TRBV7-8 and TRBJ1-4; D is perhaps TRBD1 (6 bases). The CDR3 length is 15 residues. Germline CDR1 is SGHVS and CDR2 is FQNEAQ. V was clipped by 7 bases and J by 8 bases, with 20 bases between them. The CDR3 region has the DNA TGTGCCAGCAAGGGGGGTGGGGTATCGGGAGAAAAACTGTTTTTT. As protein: CASKGGGVSGEKLFF.

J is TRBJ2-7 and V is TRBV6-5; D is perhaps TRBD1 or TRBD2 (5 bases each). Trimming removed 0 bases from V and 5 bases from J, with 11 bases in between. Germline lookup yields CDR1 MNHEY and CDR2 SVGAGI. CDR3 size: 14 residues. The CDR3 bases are TGTGCCAGCAGTTACTCGATGACAGCGGACGAGCAGTACTTC. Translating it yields CASSYSMTADEQYF.

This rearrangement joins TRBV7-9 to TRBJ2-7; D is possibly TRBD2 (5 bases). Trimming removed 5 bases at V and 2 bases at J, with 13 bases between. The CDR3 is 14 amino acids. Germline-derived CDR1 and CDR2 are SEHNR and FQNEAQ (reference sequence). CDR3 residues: CASSPAARAYEQYF. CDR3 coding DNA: TGTGCCAGCAGCCCGGCCGCGAGGGCCTACGAGCAGTACTTC.

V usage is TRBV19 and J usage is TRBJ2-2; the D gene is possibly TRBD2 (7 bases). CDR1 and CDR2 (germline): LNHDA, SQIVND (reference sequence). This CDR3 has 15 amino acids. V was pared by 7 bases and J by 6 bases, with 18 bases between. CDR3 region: CASKGGTWASGELFF. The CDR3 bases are TGTGCCAGTAAGGGGGGGACTTGGGCATCCGGGGAGCTGTTTTTT.

The chain's CDR3 is CSVEGTGGYGTEAFF. Written as DNA, the CDR3 is TGCAGCGTTGAGGGGACAGGGGGCTATGGCACTGAAGCTTTCTTT. The rearrangement uses TRBV29-1 and TRBJ1-1, with 12 nucleotides matching TRBD1. The CDR3 contains 15 residues. Germline CDR1 SQVTM, CDR2 ANQGSEA. Trimming at V came to 3 bases and at J to 4 bases, leaving 6 bases not matched to a gene.